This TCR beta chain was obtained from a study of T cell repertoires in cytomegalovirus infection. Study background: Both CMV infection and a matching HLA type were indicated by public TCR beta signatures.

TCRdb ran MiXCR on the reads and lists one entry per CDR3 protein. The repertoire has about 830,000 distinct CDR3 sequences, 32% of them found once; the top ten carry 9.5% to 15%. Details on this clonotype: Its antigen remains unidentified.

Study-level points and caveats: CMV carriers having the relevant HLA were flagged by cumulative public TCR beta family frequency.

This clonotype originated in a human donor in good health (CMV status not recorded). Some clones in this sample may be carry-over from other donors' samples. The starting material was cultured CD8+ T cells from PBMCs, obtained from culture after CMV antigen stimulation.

Here the CDR3 reads CSARLAGEETQYF. The CDR3 nucleotides read TGCAGCGCCAGGCTAGCGGGAGAAGAGACCCAGTACTTC. The V and J genes are TRBV29-1 and TRBJ2-5; 10 bases are shared with TRBD2. Unmatched junction bases numbered 5, after V lost 7 bases and J lost 3 bases. Per the germline V gene, CDR1 is SQVTM and CDR2 is ANQGSEA. The CDR3 has 13 amino acids.